This T cell receptor (beta chain) comes out of a study of blood T cell repertoires in COVID-19. Germline V gives CDR1 SGHTS, CDR2 YDEGEE. Trimming stripped 0 bases from V and 6 bases from J, with 6 bases between. The length of the CDR3 is 12 residues. In the authors' workflow: Reference gene primer amplification gave nucleated cell count estimates. TCRdb keeps only in-frame clones here, not all; method: immunoSEQ multiplex PCR. Clone size and V and J calls were adopted from that table, with D and trimming inferred from the DNA. The sample lists around 300,000 clones; approximately 88% were seen once. Cohort assignment relied on participant-reported clinical history. Symptom resolution, clearance, or two negative PCRs marked donors in Cohort 3 as recovered.

The sample was PBMCs or T cells enriched from blood (not recorded which). The genes are TRBV5-8 and TRBJ1-2; no clear D gene. The receptor's source is a woman in her twenties or thirties who had recovered from COVID-19. The CDR3 loop reads CASSLGSNGYTF. For the CDR3, the DNA is TGTGCCAGCAGCTTGGGTAGCAATGGCTACACCTTC.